This TCR beta chain was found in a study of graft-versus-host responses after intestinal transplantation. At the level of the study: Every transplant recipient was induced with anti-thymocyte globulin, then maintained on tacrolimus and steroids for about 3 years. Study conclusions and caveats: Declines in HvG clones occurring early post-transplant were associated with peak circulating GvH clone levels. Subjects displaying graft-donor T cell macrochimerism possessed elevated graft-versus-host to host-versus-graft clonal ratios inside allografts. GvH clones were found in recipient marrow; some appeared first in ileum or blood.

Notes on this clone: Its antigen is not identified.

Sequencing used immunoSEQ multiplex PCR; TCRdb keeps in-frame clones, though not all of them. The profile shows about 130,000 clones, 85% to 95% of them singletons. The source material was unstimulated CD4+ T cells sorted from spleen or lymph node cells, sampled before intestinal transplant. The sequence came from a human donor who received an intestinal transplant.

CDR3 nucleotide sequence: TGTGCCAGCAAGGCTCTATGGGGCAGGAACAATGAGCAGTTCTTC. The encoded protein is CASKALWGRNNEQFF. The V call is TRBV21-1, the J call TRBJ2-1; the DNA was not compared with TRBD1, the D call given in the table. TRBV21-1 constitutes a pseudogene. The CDR3 extends over 15 amino acids.